The 5 T cell receptor beta chains given below trace back to one sample, sequenced in a study of T cells in localized non-small cell lung cancer (dated by TCRdb to about 2020). Library method: the immunoSEQ multiplex PCR assay. Drawn from immuneACCESS, this table holds only the in-frame rearrangements with V and J called that TCRdb kept. Clones are partly lost; checked studies trace under half to an unresolved V gene and leave the rest unexplained. For this sample the table gives around 35,000 clones, of which around 93% were detected only once. The ten biggest clones cover 6.5% to 10% of the sample. Sequenced here: peripheral blood, sampled before any cancer treatment. The receptor source for this set is a female donor aged 60 or older with stage I lung adenocarcinoma.

This clone was observed a single time. CDR3 residues: CASSGTRGNTEAFF. For the CDR3, the DNA is TGTGCCAGCAGCGGGACCAGAGGAAACACTGAAGCTTTCTTT. This chain links TRBV9 with TRBJ1-1; D gene unclear. The CDR3 runs to 14 residues. Germline V lookup: CDR1 SGDLS, CDR2 YYNGEE. V was shortened by 3 bases and J by 2 bases, with 11 bases between the two germline ends.

The chain couples TRBV10-3 to TRBJ1-1; a possible D gene is TRBD1 (5 bases). This CDR3 has 12 amino acids. CDR1 is ENHRY and CDR2 is SYGVKD in the germline V gene. The V end was cut by 7 bases, the J end by 4 bases, with 10 bases between. CDR3: CAIKGYATEAFF. CDR3 DNA: TGTGCCATCAAGGGGTACGCCACTGAAGCTTTCTTT.

J is TRBJ1-4 and V is TRBV28; 8 bases map to TRBD1. Germline assignment: CDR1 MDHEN and CDR2 SYDVKM. The ends lost 8 bases at V and 1 base at J; junction bases unmatched: 9. The CDR3 length is 16 residues. The CDR3, as DNA: TGTGCCAGCTCGGCAGGGGGCGCAGAAACTAATGAAAAACTGTTTTTT. It is translated as CASSAGGAETNEKLFF.

The genes are TRBV25-1 and TRBJ2-4; D gene uncertain. This CDR3 has 13 residues. Germline-derived CDR1 and CDR2 are MGHDK and SYGVNS. V lost 7 bases, J lost 1 base, and 8 bases lay in between. The CDR3 is CASIGEAKNIQYF. The CDR3 DNA reads as TGTGCCAGCATAGGAGAGGCCAAAAACATTCAGTACTTC.

The rearrangement joins TRBV6-6 to TRBJ2-7; D is perhaps TRBD1 (6 bases). Germline-derived CDR1 and CDR2 are MNHNY and SVGAGI (reference sequence). This CDR3 is built from 16 residues. V was shortened by 4 bases and J by 7 bases, with 23 bases between the two germline ends. CDR3 coding DNA: TGTGCCAGCAGTTCTCAGGGGCAGCTCGATAAGGGTGAGCAGTACGTC. Translating it yields CASSSQGQLDKGEQYV.